The 26 T cell receptor beta chains below come from one sample, sequenced in a study of regulatory T cells in long-lasting Graves disease. The time point: newly diagnosed GD, antithyroid drugs for less than 3 months. PBMCs were the source of the RNA used for TCR sequencing. Library construction for TCR beta used iRepertoire HTBI primers and Arm-PCR of CDR3 regions. TCRdb called the multiplex PCR reads again in MiXCR, with one record for every CDR3 protein. Of 360,000 or so distinct CDR3 sequences in the sample, around 15% were seen once. The same sample was also studied in work on T cells in Graves' hyperthyroidism and ophthalmopathy.

This specimen consisted of peripheral blood mononuclear cells (PBMCs), obtained at new diagnosis, from a patient treated with antithyroid drugs. The receptors were gathered from a woman younger than 30 with Graves disease.

This clonotype was detected many times. The DNA for the CDR3 is TGCAGCGTTGAAGAACGGGGTTCCCCCTCCTACGAGCAGTACTTC. Translated, it gives CSVEERGSPSYEQYF. This chain joins TRBV29-1 and TRBJ2-7; D might be TRBD2 (5 bases). Looked up from germline, CDR1 is SQVTM and CDR2 is ANQGSEA. The V end was cut by 0 bases, the J end by 0 bases, with 12 bases between. The CDR3 is 15 amino acids.

This clonotype was seen ten or more times. This chain links TRBV5-4 with TRBJ2-5; TRBD1 matches at 7 bases. This CDR3 spans 15 amino acids. The V gene's germline CDR1 is SGHNT and CDR2 YYREEE (reference sequence). Trimming at V came to 4 bases and at J to 2 bases, leaving 8 bases not matched to a gene. CDR3 amino acids: CASSPVPGQQETQYF. The CDR3 DNA sequence: TGTGCCAGCAGCCCCGTTCCGGGACAGCAAGAGACCCAGTACTTC.

This clonotype appeared many times. The CDR3 DNA follows: TGTGCCAGCCAGAGGGGGGGGACTGAAGCTTTCTTT. Its translation is CASQRGGTEAFF. V gene TRBV27 combines with J gene TRBJ1-1; D possibly corresponds to TRBD1 (6 bases). The V end was cut by 8 bases, the J end by 5 bases, with 12 bases between. The CDR3 runs to 12 residues. Germline V gene data show CDR1 as MNHEY and CDR2 as SMNVEV (reference sequence).

This sequence joins TRBV20-1 and TRBJ2-1; 7 bases map to TRBD2. CDR1 DFQATT and CDR2 SNEGSKA come from the germline V gene (reference sequence). Trimming took 4 bases from V and 3 from J; bases not matched to a gene: 12. The CDR3 is made up of 16 amino acids. The chain's CDR3 is CSATPILAGVYNEQFF. The CDR3 region has the DNA TGCAGTGCTACCCCTATTTTGGCGGGAGTCTACAATGAGCAGTTCTTC.

This clonotype was counted at least ten times. Here the CDR3 reads CASRITGGLYEQYF. DNA of the CDR3: TGCGCCAGCAGGATCACAGGGGGCCTCTACGAGCAGTACTTC. The chain combines TRBV5-1 with TRBJ2-7; 9 positions match TRBD1. CDR3 size: 14 residues. Unmatched junction bases numbered 6, after V lost 5 bases and J lost 3 bases. Germline V CDR1 and CDR2: SGHRS, YFSETQ.

The chain carries TRBV14 and TRBJ1-1; D might be TRBD1 (5 bases). The CDR3 contains 14 residues. Looked up from germline, CDR1 is SGHDN and CDR2 is FVKESK. Between the trimmed V and J ends, which lost 5 bases and 4 bases, there was a span of 14 bases. CDR3 bases: TGTGCCAGCAGCAGCAAGCGGGGGGGCACTGAAGCTTTCTTT. As protein: CASSSKRGGTEAFF.

This clonotype appeared a few times. One junction end disagrees with the germline gene, perhaps due to a read error. The rearrangement uses TRBV6-1 and TRBJ2-1, with 13 positions matching TRBD2. The germline V gene encodes CDR1 MNHNS and CDR2 SASEGT. The CDR3 runs to 14 residues. CDR3 bases: TGTGCCGGCAGCCGGGGACTAGCGGGAAACGGCGAGTTCTTC. The encoded protein is CAGSRGLAGNGEFF.

This clonotype was recorded many times. The V call is TRBV5-1, the J call TRBJ2-7; 9 bases align to TRBD2. This CDR3 has 15 amino acids. Germline-derived CDR1 and CDR2 are SGHRS and YFSETQ. The V segment lost 4 bases and the J segment 3 bases; nucleotides outside the gene matches: 8. The CDR3 DNA reads as TGCGCCAGCAGCCGAGCTAGCGGGACCTTCTACGAGCAGTACTTC. Its translation is CASSRASGTFYEQYF.

The genes are TRBV20-1 and TRBJ2-1; D unclear. Trimming pared 7 bases from V and 0 bases from J, leaving 13 bases between. Per germline, CDR1 DFQATT and CDR2 SNEGSKA (reference sequence). This CDR3 is 14 amino acids long. Here the CDR3 DNA reads TGCAGTGTCTCACCCGCGGACTCCTACAATGAGCAGTTCTTC. It translates to CSVSPADSYNEQFF.

This clonotype has a handful of counts. The gene calls are TRBV7-9 and TRBJ2-3, with a possible D match to TRBD1 (7 bases). V was trimmed by 6 bases and J by 4 bases, leaving 14 bases between them. The CDR3 runs 14 residues. CDR1 and CDR2 (germline): SEHNR, FQNEAQ (reference sequence). In DNA form, the CDR3 reads TGTGCCAGCAGGACGGGCAGGGGGGCAGATACGCAGTATTTT. This gives the protein CASRTGRGADTQYF.

Points on this clonotype: This may arise from a read error, as a much more abundant clone is one base away. This CDR3 is missing its conserved last phenylalanine or tryptophan, likely due to a read error. The rearrangement uses TRBV7-9 and TRBJ2-1, with 13 nucleotides matching TRBD2. The ends lost 1 base at V and 6 bases at J; junction bases unmatched: 6. Germline CDR1 is SEHNR and CDR2 is FQNEAQ (reference sequence). The CDR3 extends over 17 amino acids. The CDR3 DNA follows: TGTGCCAGCAGCTTAGATCGGGGACTAGCGGGATTCAATGAGCAGTTCTCC. Residues: CASSLDRGLAGFNEQFS.

In its sample, this clonotype was seen many times. This chain connects TRBV28 to TRBJ2-7; 8 bases map to TRBD1. The V gene end was trimmed by 4 bases and the J gene end by 6 bases; junction bases not matched to a gene: 11. Germline-derived CDR1 and CDR2 are MDHEN and SYDVKM. This CDR3 has 15 amino acids. In nucleotides, the CDR3 is TGTGCCAGCAGTTCCCCCGGACAGGGTTTGTTCGAGCAGTACTTC. It codes for CASSSPGQGLFEQYF.

At least ten counts were recorded for this clonotype. The J gene is TRBJ2-1, the V gene TRBV2; 8 bases are shared with TRBD2. Germline trimming cut 6 bases from V and 4 bases from J; bases unmatched to any gene: 11. The germline gives CDR1 SNHLY, CDR2 FYNNEI. The CDR3 totals 16 residues. CDR3 loop: CASRKRTSGAYNEQFF. CDR3 DNA: TGTGCCAGCAGGAAGCGAACTAGCGGTGCTTACAATGAGCAGTTCTTC.

In its sample, this clonotype was seen a few times. This chain connects TRBV30 to TRBJ1-3, with D possibly matching TRBD1 (6 bases). The CDR3 has 16 residues. Between the trimmed V and J ends, which lost 3 bases and 4 bases, there was a span of 19 bases. Germline assignment: CDR1 GTSNPN and CDR2 SVGIG (reference sequence). The CDR3 reads CAWSLGRGASGNTIYF. CDR3 nucleotide sequence: TGTGCCTGGAGCCTCGGGAGGGGGGCATCAGGAAACACCATATATTTT.

The J gene is TRBJ2-3, the V gene TRBV9, with D unresolved. The J call is in doubt because the DNA end fits TRBJ2-5 better. CDR1 and CDR2 (germline): SGDLS, YYNGEE. This CDR3 contains 16 residues. The CDR3 region has the DNA TGTGCCAGCAGCTCCCATGGAGATCTGCGTAGCGAGACCCAGTACTTC. This translates into CASSSHGDLRSETQYF.

This clonotype was detected a few times. The CDR3: CASNQAGVGYGYTF. Here the CDR3 DNA reads TGTGCCAGCAACCAAGCGGGAGTAGGCTATGGCTACACCTTC. This chain uses TRBV9 with TRBJ1-2; D is unclear. The CDR3 is 14 residues long. Germline V lookup: CDR1 SGDLS, CDR2 YYNGEE. The germline V and J ends were trimmed by 6 bases and 4 bases, with 16 bases remaining between them.

This clonotype was detected ten times or more. The chain carries TRBV3-1 and TRBJ1-4; a possible D gene is TRBD1 (5 bases). Germline V gene data show CDR1 as LGHDT and CDR2 as YNNKEL (reference sequence). Trimming removed 5 bases at V and 8 bases at J, with 9 bases between. This CDR3 region has 12 residues. The DNA of the CDR3 is TGTGCCAGCAGCTCTGAGGGGGAAAAACTGTTTTTT. It codes for CASSSEGEKLFF. Full variable domain (remainder filled in from reference TRBV3-1 and TRBJ1-4): DTAVSQTPKYLVTQMGNDKSIKCEQNLGHDTMYWYKQDSKKFLKIMFSYNNKELIINETVPNRFSPKSPDKAHLNLHINSLELGDSAVYFCASSSEGEKLFFGSGTQLSVL.

This clonotype was recorded many times. The chain combines TRBV27 with TRBJ2-5; 8 bases are a match to TRBD1. This CDR3 spans 17 amino acids. The V segment lost 1 base and the J segment 0 bases; nucleotides outside the gene matches: 7. The germline V gene encodes CDR1 MNHEY and CDR2 SMNVEV (reference sequence). CDR3 residues: CASSLFWAQGDQETQYF. The CDR3 DNA follows: TGTGCCAGCAGTTTATTTTGGGCACAGGGGGACCAAGAGACCCAGTACTTC.

This clonotype was detected ten times or more. An end of the junction differs from the germline gene, which may be a read error. The chain combines TRBV5-1 with TRBJ2-3, with 10 bases matching TRBD2. Germline CDR1 reads SGHRS; CDR2 reads YFSETQ. This CDR3 is built from 14 residues. The CDR3 DNA reads TGTGCCAGCAGTGCAGCGGGAGGGACAGATACGCAGTATTTT. Translation: CASSAAGGTDTQYF.

In this sample, this clonotype turned up a few times. The chain carries TRBV6-1 and TRBJ2-1; D is uncertain. The germline V and J ends were trimmed by 5 bases and 6 bases, with 11 bases remaining between them. The CDR3 covers 13 residues. Germline V gene sequence: CDR1 MNHNS, CDR2 SASEGT. In nucleotides, the CDR3 is TGTGCCAGCAGTACGGGCCAACCCAATGAGCAGTTCTTC. It translates to CASSTGQPNEQFF.

This clonotype was seen ten or more times. The chain uses TRBV6-1 and TRBJ1-1; tentative D call: TRBD1 (5 bases). Trimming stripped 5 bases from V and 1 base from J, with 14 bases between. The CDR3 contains 15 residues. In germline, CDR1 is MNHNS, CDR2 SASEGT. CDR3 sequence reads: CASSTRQIKNTEAFF. The CDR3, as DNA: TGTGCCAGCAGTACGCGACAGATTAAGAACACTGAAGCTTTCTTT.

This clonotype was picked up many times. The rearrangement links TRBV2 to TRBJ1-1; 7 nucleotides match TRBD1. The CDR3 sequence is 13 residues long. J lost 6 bases, V lost 4 bases, and 5 bases had no gene match. CDR1 and CDR2 from the germline V gene are SNHLY and FYNNEI. Here the CDR3 DNA reads TGTGCCAGCAGTGGTACAGGGGTATCTGAAGCTTTCTTT. It yields the protein CASSGTGVSEAFF.

CDR3 in amino acids: CAISESPGPLHF. The DNA for the CDR3 is TGTGCCATCAGTGAGTCCCCTGGGCCCCTCCACTTT. The chain employs TRBV10-3 and TRBJ1-6; D is unresolved. From germline, CDR1 is ENHRY and CDR2 SYGVKD. The CDR3 loop spans 12 amino acids. Trimming pared 0 bases from V and 13 bases from J, leaving 7 bases between.

Only a few counts were recorded for this clonotype. This may stem from a read error, because a much larger clone lies one nucleotide away. Lacking the conserved final phenylalanine or tryptophan, this CDR3 likely reflects a read error. The rearrangement uses TRBV3-1 and TRBJ1-2; no firm D call. The CDR3 has 12 residues. The V gene's germline CDR1 is LGHDT and CDR2 YNNKEL (reference sequence). V dropped 4 bases and J dropped 6 bases, with 9 bases sitting between them. CDR3 bases: TGTGCCAGCAGCCGCTCGGGTAATGGCTACACCCTC. Its translation is CASSRSGNGYTL.

This clonotype was counted many times. The chain links TRBV11-2 to TRBJ2-7; perhaps TRBD2 as D (5 bases). With 0 bases removed from V and 2 bases from J, the gap between germline ends came to 11 bases. From germline, CDR1 is SGHAT and CDR2 FQNNGV. This CDR3 has 15 amino acids. The DNA of the CDR3 is TGTGCCAGCAGCTTAGATCGGGAAGCAGCCTACGAGCAGTACTTC. This sequence encodes CASSLDREAAYEQYF.

The chain combines TRBV6-4 with TRBJ2-1; the match to TRBD2 covers 7 bases. The CDR3 extends over 15 amino acids. Germline lookup yields CDR1 MRHNA and CDR2 SNTAGT. J gave up 6 bases and V 0 bases, and 5 bases lay outside the gene matches. CDR3 coding DNA: TGTGCCAGCAGTGACTCGTCTAGCGGACCCAATGAGCAGTTCTTC. Protein: CASSDSSSGPNEQFF.